The present entry profiles one T cell receptor (beta chain) with its context. The antigen is undetermined. Brentuximab vedotin exposure varied among the patients, all of whom had relapsed after autologous stem cell transplantation. Best overall response was complete response, partial response or progressive disease in these relapsed/refractory classical Hodgkin lymphoma patients. The source of the sample is a study of PD-1 blockade in classical Hodgkin lymphoma. Whole-study results and caveats: Individuals initiating nivolumab under 1 year after ASCT were excluded. For complete responders, baseline diversity was comparable to that of newly diagnosed patients.

The germline V gene encodes CDR1 SNHLY and CDR2 FYNNEI. The CDR3 totals 11 residues. Trimming pared 6 bases from V and 1 base from J, leaving 4 bases between. Sequencing was performed with immunoSEQ multiplex PCR; in TCRdb, only in-frame clones are kept and a portion is missing. This sample has tens of thousands of clones, with approximately 88% found just once. This clonotype was obtained from a human donor with classical Hodgkin lymphoma. Sequenced material: peripheral blood mononuclear cells (PBMCs), taken at baseline. The V gene is TRBV2, the J gene TRBJ2-7; D gene uncertain. DNA for the CDR3: TGTGCCAGCAGCGGTTCCTACGAGCAGTACTTC. This sequence encodes CASSGSYEQYF.